This T cell receptor (beta chain) was profiled in a study of shared clonotypes between healthy human individuals. Profiling relied on immunoSEQ multiplex PCR, and the TCRdb table lists in-frame clones only, not all of them. The table records roughly 650,000 clones, roughly 97% of them present only once. Study-wide points: The generation probabilities recorded for non-shared clonotypes fell below those of clonotypes shared by all four donors.

This CDR3 is 14 amino acids long. Per germline, CDR1 MDHEN and CDR2 SYDVKM. To note about this clone: What it binds is not known.

The receptor's source is a woman between 25 and 40 years old in good health. V is TRBV28 and J is TRBJ2-5; 7 nucleotides line up with TRBD2. Gene TRBJ2-7 matches the end of the DNA better, so the J call may be wrong. Source material: naive CD4+ T cells sorted from blood. Subset denoted: CD45RA+ positively selected. CDR3 coding DNA: TGTGCCAGCAGTCCCGGGACTATCTCCTACGAGCAGTACTTC. It translates to CASSPGTISYEQYF.